What follows are 5 T cell receptor beta chains derived from one specimen sequenced in a study of blood T cell repertoires in COVID-19. Measured with immunoSEQ multiplex PCR; TCRdb has only the in-frame clones, and not every one. The sample lists about 250,000 clones, about 89% occurring once. Input material: PBMCs or T cells enriched from blood (not recorded which). The receptors here all came from a man aged 35-49 years who had recovered from COVID-19.

The chain recombines TRBV19 with TRBJ2-1, with D unclear. The CDR3 consists of 14 residues. Trimming stripped 3 bases from V and 5 bases from J, with 11 bases between. CDR1 and CDR2 (germline): LNHDA, SQIVND (reference sequence). The CDR3 protein is CASSIRNRDNEQFF. For the CDR3, the DNA is TGTGCCAGTAGTATTAGGAACAGAGACAATGAGCAGTTCTTC.

The V gene is TRBV29-1, the J gene TRBJ1-1; 7 bases line up with TRBD1. Trimming at V came to 2 bases and at J to 4 bases, leaving 7 bases not matched to a gene. Germline lookup yields CDR1 SQVTM and CDR2 ANQGSEA. The CDR3 sequence is 14 residues long. The CDR3 sequence is CSVETVQGGTEAFF. Here the CDR3 DNA reads TGCAGCGTTGAAACAGTCCAGGGGGGCACTGAAGCTTTCTTT.

The J gene is TRBJ1-6, the V gene TRBV9; 7 bases map to TRBD1. This CDR3 is 15 amino acids long. Germline V gene sequence: CDR1 SGDLS, CDR2 YYNGEE. J gave up 8 bases and V 4 bases, and 9 bases lay outside the gene matches. For the CDR3, the DNA is TGTGCCAGCAGCCGGGGCCAGGGGGATTATTCACCCCTCCACTTT. Translating it yields CASSRGQGDYSPLHF.

This chain links TRBV28 with TRBJ2-2; 10 bases line up with TRBD1. CDR1 and CDR2 (germline): MDHEN, SYDVKM. The CDR3 sequence is 16 residues long. Trimming removed 2 bases from V and 3 bases from J; junction bases left unmatched: 3. The CDR3 loop reads CASSLGGQGHTGELFF. The CDR3 nucleotides are TGTGCCAGCAGTTTAGGGGGACAGGGGCACACCGGGGAGCTGTTTTTT.

This chain uses TRBV7-2 with TRBJ1-2; TRBD1 might be the D (6 bases). CDR3 length: 14 amino acids. Trimming removed 5 bases from V and 3 bases from J, with 13 bases in between. CDR1 is SGHTA and CDR2 is FQGNSA in the germline V gene. Here the CDR3 reads CASSTPGVDYGYTF. The CDR3 DNA is TGTGCCAGCAGCACCCCAGGGGTCGACTATGGCTACACCTTC. The full variable domain, its missing parts supplied by reference TRBV7-2 and TRBJ1-2, is GAGVSQSPSNKVTEKGKDVELRCDPISGHTALYWYRQSLGQGLEFLIYFQGNSAPDKSGLPSDRFSAERTGGSVSTLTIQRTQQEDSAVYLCASSTPGVDYGYTFGSGTRLTVV.